This is a list of T cell receptor beta chains from one sample in a study of T-cell memory formation after mild COVID-19. One entry per CDR3 protein results from TCRdb running MiXCR on the 5' RACE reads. Of 350,000 to 500,000 distinct CDR3 sequences in the sample, approximately 18% were seen once. Sequencing was carried out using PBMCs or a T cell subset sorted from them (not recorded which). The source is a man between 18 and 35 years old who had mild COVID-19 (a few samples of this study predate the infection). Cell type and time point are not known. Both conserved end residues are part of each CDR3. Fields, in order: V gene, J gene, D gene, clone size, CDR3 DNA, CDR3 protein. A D gene is named only where the DNA matches it firmly. Expanded clones are given a class, and other clones once, few, many or no size at all.

V: TRBV7-6; J: TRBJ1-1; D: NA; size: NA; DNA: TGTGCCAGCAGCTTACGTCAGCGGAACACTGAAGCTTTCTTT; CDR3: CASSLRQRNTEAFF
V: TRBV18; J: TRBJ1-1; D: NA; size: NA; DNA: TGTGCCAGCTCACCGATAACGGACACTGAAGCTTTCTTT; CDR3: CASSPITDTEAFF
V: TRBV6-5; J: TRBJ1-4; D: NA; size: NA; DNA: TGTGCCAGCTCAACAACTAATGAAAAACTGTTTTTT; CDR3: CASSTTNEKLFF
V: TRBV24-1; J: TRBJ2-4; D: TRBD1; size: many; DNA: TGTGCCACCAGTGATGCCCGGGACAGTACCATTCAGTACTTC; CDR3: CATSDARDSTIQYF
V: TRBV7-9; J: TRBJ1-4; D: NA; size: few; DNA: TGTGCCAGCAGCAAGGACCTCACGGGGCTGTTTTTT; CDR3: CASSKDLTGLFF
V: TRBV14; J: TRBJ1-1; D: NA; size: many; DNA: TGTGCCAGCACCAGAGGGAGCGGGACTGAAGCTTTCTTT; CDR3: CASTRGSGTEAFF
V: TRBV6-5; J: TRBJ2-3; D: TRBD1; size: NA; DNA: TGTGCCAGCGGGACAGGGTCGGCAGATACGCAGTATTTT; CDR3: CASGTGSADTQYF
V: TRBV6-5; J: TRBJ1-6; D: NA; size: few; DNA: TGTGCCAGCAGTTACCCCGGACTGCCCCTCCACTTT; CDR3: CASSYPGLPLHF
V: TRBV7-9; J: TRBJ2-3; D: NA; size: few; DNA: TGTGCCACCAGGAGCGGGTATAACACAGATACGCAGTATTTT; CDR3: CATRSGYNTDTQYF
V: TRBV6-5; J: TRBJ2-3; D: TRBD2; size: NA; DNA: TGTGCCAGCAGTTACTCGATAGGGACTAGCGGCCCCGGGGATACGCAGTATTTT; CDR3: CASSYSIGTSGPGDTQYF
V: TRBV25-1; J: TRBJ2-1; D: NA; size: few; DNA: TGTGCCAGCAGTGAACCCTCCCTGTGGATGCAGTTCTTC; CDR3: CASSEPSLWMQFF
V: TRBV7-6; J: TRBJ2-5; D: NA; size: NA; DNA: TGTGCCAGCACGTATCAAGAGACCCAGTACTTC; CDR3: CASTYQETQYF
V: TRBV7-2; J: TRBJ1-2; D: NA; size: few; DNA: TGTGCCAGCAGCTTAGGGCCGACAGACTATAACTATGGCTACACCTTC; CDR3: CASSLGPTDYNYGYTF
V: TRBV12-3/TRBV12-4; J: TRBJ2-3; D: TRBD2; size: few; DNA: TGTGCCAGCGCCACAGGGACTAGCTTCACAGATACGCAGTATTTT; CDR3: CASATGTSFTDTQYF
V: TRBV7-2; J: TRBJ2-5; D: NA; size: few; DNA: TGTGCCAGCAGCTTAGAGCCCTATGGGGAGACCCAGTACTTC; CDR3: CASSLEPYGETQYF
V: TRBV10-3; J: TRBJ1-3; D: NA; size: NA; DNA: TGTGCCACCGAGGACAAGAGCTCTGGAAACACCATATATTTT; CDR3: CATEDKSSGNTIYF
V: TRBV4-1; J: TRBJ2-3; D: TRBD2; size: few; DNA: TGCGCCAGCAGCCTCCGGACTAGCGGGGGGGCGGATACGCAGTATTTT; CDR3: CASSLRTSGGADTQYF
V: TRBV7-2; J: TRBJ2-2; D: NA; size: NA; DNA: TGTGCCAGCCCGGAGGGTAGTTCGGCCGGGGAGCTGTTTTTT; CDR3: CASPEGSSAGELFF
V: TRBV7-2; J: TRBJ2-2; D: NA; size: NA; DNA: TGTGCCAGCAGTTCCCTTCGCGGGGAGCTGTTTTTT; CDR3: CASSSLRGELFF
V: TRBV14; J: TRBJ2-7; D: TRBD1; size: NA; DNA: TGTGCCAGCAGCCACCCGGGACAGGCGACGGGGGAGCAGTACTTC; CDR3: CASSHPGQATGEQYF
V: TRBV28; J: TRBJ1-2; D: TRBD1; size: NA; DNA: TGTGCCAGCAGTTTCCGGACAGGCTCTGGCTACACCTTC; CDR3: CASSFRTGSGYTF
V: TRBV5-1; J: TRBJ2-7; D: TRBD1; size: NA; DNA: TGCGCCACCTCCCGGGACAGGACCTACTACGAGCAGTACTTC; CDR3: CATSRDRTYYEQYF
V: TRBV7-9; J: TRBJ2-2; D: TRBD2; size: NA; DNA: TGTGCCAGCAGCTCCTGGACTAGCGGGGCTTTCGGCGGGGAGCTGTTTTTT; CDR3: CASSSWTSGAFGGELFF
V: TRBV6-5; J: TRBJ1-4; D: TRBD1; size: few; DNA: TGTGCCAGCACCAAGACAGGGGGTACTGGACTTAATGAAAAACTGTTTTTT; CDR3: CASTKTGGTGLNEKLFF
V: TRBV2; J: TRBJ2-1; D: TRBD1; size: few; DNA: TGTGCCAGCAGTCGGACAGGGGGCATTGGTATGAATGAGCAGTTCTTC; CDR3: CASSRTGGIGMNEQFF
V: TRBV18; J: TRBJ2-7; D: NA; size: NA; DNA: TGTGCCAGCTCACCAGCCCACGAGCAGTACTTC; CDR3: CASSPAHEQYF
V: TRBV20-1; J: TRBJ2-1; D: TRBD2; size: few; DNA: TGCAGTGCTAGAGATCTCGGCGGGGGAGTGTTCTTC; CDR3: CSARDLGGGVFF